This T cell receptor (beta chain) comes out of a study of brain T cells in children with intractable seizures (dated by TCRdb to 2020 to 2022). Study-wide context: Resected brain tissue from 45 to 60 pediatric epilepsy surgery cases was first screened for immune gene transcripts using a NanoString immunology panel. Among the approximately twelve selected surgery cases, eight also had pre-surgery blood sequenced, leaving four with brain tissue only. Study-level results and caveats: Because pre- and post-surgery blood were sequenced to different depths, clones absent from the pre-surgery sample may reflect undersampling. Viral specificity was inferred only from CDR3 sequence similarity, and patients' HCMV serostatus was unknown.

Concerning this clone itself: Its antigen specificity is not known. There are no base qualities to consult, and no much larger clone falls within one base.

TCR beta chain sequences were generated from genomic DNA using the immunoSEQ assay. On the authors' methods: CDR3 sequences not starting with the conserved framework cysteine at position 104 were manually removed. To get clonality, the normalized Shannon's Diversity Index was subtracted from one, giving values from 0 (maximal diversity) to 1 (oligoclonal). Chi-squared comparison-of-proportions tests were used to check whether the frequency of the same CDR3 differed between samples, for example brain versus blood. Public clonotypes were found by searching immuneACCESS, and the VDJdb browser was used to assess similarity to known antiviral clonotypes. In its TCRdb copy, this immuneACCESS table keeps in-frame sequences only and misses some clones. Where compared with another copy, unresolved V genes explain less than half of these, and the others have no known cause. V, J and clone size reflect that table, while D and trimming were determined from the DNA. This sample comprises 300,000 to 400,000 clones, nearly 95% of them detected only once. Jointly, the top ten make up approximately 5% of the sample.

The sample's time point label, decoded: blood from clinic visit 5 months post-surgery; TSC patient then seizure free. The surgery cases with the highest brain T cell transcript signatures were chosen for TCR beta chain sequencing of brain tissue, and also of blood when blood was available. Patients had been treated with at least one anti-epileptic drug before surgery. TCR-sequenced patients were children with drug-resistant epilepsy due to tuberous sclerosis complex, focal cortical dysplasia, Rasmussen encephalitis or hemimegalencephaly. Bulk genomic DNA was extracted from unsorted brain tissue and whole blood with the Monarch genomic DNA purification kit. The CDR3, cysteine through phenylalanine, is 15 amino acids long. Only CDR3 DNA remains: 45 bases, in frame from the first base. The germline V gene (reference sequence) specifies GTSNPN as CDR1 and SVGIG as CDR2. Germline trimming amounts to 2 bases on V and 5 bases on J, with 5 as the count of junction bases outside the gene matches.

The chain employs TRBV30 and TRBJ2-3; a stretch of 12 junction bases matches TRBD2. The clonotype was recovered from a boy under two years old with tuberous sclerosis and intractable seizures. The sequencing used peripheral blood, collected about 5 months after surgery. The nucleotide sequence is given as TGTGCCTGGAGTCCCCTAGCGGGGGGGCAAGATACGCAGTATTTT. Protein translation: CAWSPLAGGQDTQYF.